The rows below give T cell receptor beta chains drawn from one sample of a study of identifying expanded T cells in peripheral blood. Clones were read by immunoSEQ multiplex PCR, and TCRdb kept only the in-frame ones, dropping some. The data hold some 120,000 clones, with roughly 82% observed a single time. Source material: blood. The receptors were gathered from a person aged 18 to 75 in good health. CDR3s include the opening cysteine and the closing phenylalanine or tryptophan. A D gene is named only where the DNA matches it firmly. Some rows have no size entry. The others give once, few or many, or a class for an expanded clone.

TRBV11-2,.,TRBJ1-1,.,CASSFMGNYKAFF,TGTGCCAGCAGCTTCATGGGGAACTACAAAGCTTTCTTT
TRBV7-8,.,TRBJ2-7,.,CASSLNRDTLTAQYF,TGTGCCAGCAGTCTCAACAGGGATACCCTTACAGCGCAGTACTTC
TRBV18,.,TRBJ1-6,.,CASSPPAYNSPLHF,TGTGCCAGCTCACCACCGGCCTATAATTCACCCCTCCACTTT
TRBV18,.,TRBJ1-4,TRBD1,CASSRDSNEKLFF,TGTGCCAGCTCACGGGACAGTAATGAAAAACTGTTTTTT
TRBV5-1,.,TRBJ2-7,TRBD1,CASSSRQGFHEQYF,TGCGCCAGCAGCTCGCGACAGGGGTTCCACGAGCAGTACTTC
TRBV27,.,TRBJ2-3,.,CASSSGYTDTQYF,TGTGCCAGCAGTTCAGGGTACACAGATACGCAGTATTTT
TRBV9,.,TRBJ1-2,.,CASSAGQAYGYTF,TGTGCCAGCAGCGCGGGCCAGGCCTATGGCTACACCTTC
TRBV6-5,.,TRBJ2-5,.,CASSYGWGTQYF,TGTGCCAGCAGTTACGGCTGGGGGACCCAGTACTTC
TRBV6-5,many,TRBJ1-2,.,CASSPPGRANYGYTF,TGTGCCAGCAGTCCCCCGGGGCGCGCTAACTATGGCTACACCTTC
TRBV7-9,.,TRBJ2-7,TRBD2,CASSLAGPYEQYF,TGTGCCAGCAGCCTAGCGGGGCCTTACGAGCAGTACTTC
TRBV7-7,.,TRBJ2-7,.,CASSQGTASSYEQYF,TGTGCCAGCAGCCAGGGTACAGCTAGCTCCTACGAGCAGTACTTC
TRBV19,once,TRBJ1-1,.,CASSTQGNTEAFF,TGTGCCAGTAGTACACAGGGGAACACTGAAGCTTTCTTT
TRBV14,.,TRBJ2-1,.,CASSQARTKLNEQFF,TGTGCCAGCAGCCAAGCTAGGACAAAGCTCAATGAGCAGTTCTTC
TRBV4-1,.,TRBJ2-3,TRBD2,CASSPIGGGRTDTQYF,TGCGCCAGCAGCCCGATCGGGGGAGGGCGCACAGATACGCAGTATTTT
TRBV20-1,.,TRBJ1-4,.,CSARGGEKLFF,TGCAGTGCTAGGGGTGGCGAAAAACTGTTTTTT
TRBV29-1,few,TRBJ1-2,TRBD1,CSVETGQGSGYTF,TGCAGCGTTGAAACGGGACAGGGATCTGGCTACACCTTC
TRBV6-5,.,TRBJ1-4,.,CASSYSIQNNEKLFF,TGTGCCAGCAGTTACTCGATTCAGAATAATGAAAAACTGTTTTTT
TRBV13,.,TRBJ2-3,.,CASSLGQVGSDTQYF,TGTGCCAGCAGCTTAGGCCAGGTGGGGTCAGATACGCAGTATTTT
TRBV6-1,.,TRBJ2-7,.,CASSEAVPPDEQYF,TGTGCCAGCAGTGAAGCGGTACCCCCGGACGAGCAGTACTTC
TRBV4-3,.,TRBJ1-1,.,CASSQEGGPGAEAFF,TGCGCCAGCAGCCAAGAGGGGGGGCCAGGGGCGGAAGCTTTCTTT
TRBV19,.,TRBJ1-1,.,CASFSGGGDTEAFF,TGTGCCAGTTTCAGCGGTGGTGGAGACACTGAAGCTTTCTTT
TRBV5-1,.,TRBJ1-2,.,CASSFGPELDYTF,TGCGCCAGCAGCTTTGGACCAGAGCTCGACTACACCTTC
TRBV10-1,.,TRBJ2-7,.,CASSESGDEQYF,TGCGCCAGCAGTGAGTCGGGGGACGAGCAGTACTTC
TRBV5-4,.,TRBJ1-2,.,CASSLVRDEGGYTF,TGTGCCAGCAGCTTGGTTCGGGATGAGGGGGGCTACACCTTC
TRBV4-3,.,TRBJ2-2,.,CASSQPGAGSGELFF,TGCGCCAGCAGCCAACCCGGGGCGGGGAGCGGGGAGCTGTTTTTT
TRBV14,.,TRBJ2-5,TRBD1,CASSPWTGLGETQYF,TGTGCCAGCAGCCCTTGGACAGGCCTTGGAGAGACCCAGTACTTC
TRBV11-2,.,TRBJ1-2,.,CASSFDWGAMAF,TGTGCCAGCAGCTTCGACTGGGGGGCCATGGCGTTC
TRBV5-6,.,TRBJ1-2,TRBD1,CASSPMAGGLSGYTF,TGTGCCAGCAGCCCGATGGCAGGGGGACTTAGTGGCTACACCTTC
TRBV6-1,.,TRBJ2-5,.,CASRRTRLIETQYF,TGTGCCAGCAGAAGAACCCGCCTTATAGAGACCCAGTACTTC
TRBV7-9,.,TRBJ2-3,.,CASSPGPFEDTQYF,TGTGCCAGCAGCCCCGGACCCTTTGAAGATACGCAGTATTTT
TRBV7-9,many,TRBJ1-1,TRBD1,CASSEQTGPTEAFF,TGTGCCAGCAGCGAACAGACAGGGCCCACTGAAGCTTTCTTT
TRBV7-8,.,TRBJ1-3,.,CASSSGTAGNTIYF,TGTGCCAGCAGCTCCGGGACGGCTGGAAACACCATATATTTT
TRBV2,.,TRBJ1-1,.,CASSQRRTGANTEAFF,TGTGCCAGCAGCCAAAGACGGACGGGGGCGAACACTGAAGCTTTCTTT
TRBV19,.,TRBJ1-4,.,CASIDLGTNEKLFF,TGTGCCAGTATCGACCTTGGAACTAATGAAAAACTGTTTTTT
TRBV6-6,.,TRBJ1-1,.,CASSSSTGHTEAFF,TGTGCCAGCAGTTCCTCGACGGGGCACACTGAAGCTTTCTTT
TRBV18,once,TRBJ2-5,.,CASSPALLKETQYF,TGTGCCAGCTCACCGGCGCTGCTTAAGGAGACCCAGTACTTC
TRBV6-6,.,TRBJ2-1,.,CASSYGTSSYNEQFF,TGTGCCAGCAGTTACGGGACAAGCTCCTACAATGAGCAGTTCTTC
TRBV19,.,TRBJ2-1,TRBD2,CATGGDADNEQFF,TGTGCCACGGGGGGGGACGCCGACAATGAGCAGTTCTTC
TRBV10-3,.,TRBJ2-7,.,CAISELQGSYEQYF,TGTGCCATCAGTGAGCTCCAGGGATCCTACGAGCAGTACTTC
TRBV6-5,.,TRBJ1-1,.,CASSYVFRGRTEAFF,TGTGCCAGCAGTTACGTGTTTCGGGGTAGGACTGAAGCTTTCTTT
TRBV20-1,.,TRBJ1-1,.,CSARVDSRAFF,TGCAGTGCTAGAGTGGACAGTCGAGCTTTCTTT
TRBV18,.,TRBJ2-7,.,CASSPSTYEQYF,TGTGCCAGCTCACCTTCGACCTACGAGCAGTACTTC
TRBV10-1,.,TRBJ2-3,.,CASINKDGYTDTQYF,TGCGCCAGCATTAACAAGGACGGTTACACAGATACGCAGTATTTT
TRBV7-8,.,TRBJ2-1,.,CASSSRGNHNEQFF,TGTGCCAGCAGCTCTAGGGGGAATCACAATGAGCAGTTCTTC
TRBV4-1,few,TRBJ1-6,.,CASSPDTFNSPLHF,TGCGCCAGCAGCCCCGACACCTTCAATTCACCCCTCCACTTT
TRBV18,.,TRBJ1-5,.,CASSPGLSNQPQHF,TGTGCCAGCTCACCGGGGCTAAGCAATCAGCCCCAGCATTTT